What follows are 15 T cell receptor beta chains derived from one specimen sequenced in a study of control samples from healthy donors and cancer patients. Generated by immunoSEQ multiplex PCR, the TCRdb table keeps only in-frame clones and is missing some. This table holds about 110,000 clones, about nine tenths found once. The sample comprised blood. The origin of the receptors is a human donor in good health. The donor label of this sample is uncertain.

The V gene is TRBV6-1, the J gene TRBJ2-2; D is ambiguous. V lost 2 bases and J lost 0, with 7 bases in between. The CDR3 loop spans 15 amino acids. Germline CDR1 and CDR2: MNHNS and SASEGT. Written as DNA, the CDR3 is TGTGCCAGCAGTGAAAGGGTGACGAACACCGGGGAGCTGTTTTTT. Amino acids: CASSERVTNTGELFF.

The genes are TRBV9 and TRBJ2-7; D gene uncertain. Between the trimmed V and J ends, which lost 3 bases and 0 bases, there was a span of 10 bases. Per germline, CDR1 SGDLS and CDR2 YYNGEE. The CDR3 totals 14 residues. The CDR3 protein is CASSAKINSYEQYF. As DNA, the CDR3 is TGTGCCAGCAGCGCGAAGATAAACTCCTACGAGCAGTACTTC.

This clone was recorded a few times. The V and J genes are TRBV6-5 and TRBJ2-7; possibly TRBD1 or TRBD2 for D (5 bases each). CDR3 length equals 13 residues. CDR1 is MNHEY, CDR2 SVGAGI, per germline. With 0 bases removed from V and 2 bases from J, the gap between germline ends came to 5 bases. The CDR3 DNA follows: TGTGCCAGCAGTTACTCGGGACCCTACGAGCAGTACTTC. Translation: CASSYSGPYEQYF.

The gene calls are TRBV7-8 and TRBJ2-1; no definite D call. Germline V gene lookup returns CDR1 SGHVS and CDR2 FQNEAQ. There are 14 residues in the CDR3. V lost 2 bases and J 2 bases, leaving 7 bases between the germline ends. CDR3 DNA sequence: TGTGCCAGCAGCTTACGGGCTGCCTACAATGAGCAGTTCTTC. Residues: CASSLRAAYNEQFF.

This clone occurred once. The rearrangement links TRBV5-6 to TRBJ1-1, with D possibly matching TRBD1 (5 bases). V gave up 2 bases and J gave up 0 bases, with 8 bases separating them. The CDR3 length is 14 residues. The V gene's germline CDR1 is SGHDT and CDR2 YYEEEE. Here the CDR3 reads CASSLGTMNTEAFF. The CDR3 region has the DNA TGTGCCAGCAGCTTAGGGACCATGAACACTGAAGCTTTCTTT.

V is TRBV19 and J is TRBJ1-6; a weak D match, TRBD1 (6 bases). This CDR3 has 14 residues. Germline V lookup: CDR1 LNHDA, CDR2 SQIVND (reference sequence). The germline V and J ends were trimmed by 1 base and 10 bases, with 11 bases remaining between them. The CDR3 protein is CASSIGQAASPLHF. The CDR3 coding sequence is TGTGCCAGTAGTATAGGACAGGCCGCGTCACCCCTCCACTTT.

V is TRBV10-2 and J is TRBJ2-2; possible D gene TRBD1, 5 bases. The CDR3 spans 18 residues. Germline loops: CDR1 WSHSY, CDR2 SAAADI. V dropped 2 bases and J dropped 2 bases, with 18 bases sitting between them. CDR3 bases: TGCGCCAGCAGTGAGACCAGGGCCTCTTATTTCAACACCGGGGAGCTGTTTTTT. Protein product: CASSETRASYFNTGELFF.

The rearrangement uses TRBV19 and TRBJ1-5; TRBD1 matches 9 bases. There are 15 residues in the CDR3. V gave up 7 bases and J gave up 7 bases; unmatched junction bases: 11. Germline-derived CDR1 and CDR2 are LNHDA and SQIVND (reference sequence). CDR3 sequence reads: CASTLGTGMAQPQHF. CDR3 coding DNA: TGTGCCAGTACCCTCGGGACAGGGATGGCCCAGCCCCAGCATTTT.

This chain uses TRBV19 with TRBJ2-2; D remains ambiguous. This CDR3 is 14 amino acids long. Per the germline V gene, CDR1 is LNHDA and CDR2 is SQIVND (reference sequence). The V end lost 4 bases, the J end lost 4 bases, and 10 bases lay between the germline ends. CDR3 in amino acids: CASSNDHRTGELFF. The CDR3 DNA reads TGTGCCAGTAGTAACGACCACCGCACCGGGGAGCTGTTTTTT.

The chain joins TRBV5-5 to TRBJ2-7; D perhaps matches TRBD2 (6 bases). V was pared by 0 bases and J by 4 bases, with 14 bases between. Germline V gene data show CDR1 as SGHKS and CDR2 as YYEKEE (reference sequence). This CDR3 contains 15 residues. The CDR3 coding sequence is TGTGCCAGCAGCTTGGATGGGGGGAATTTTTACGAGCAGTACTTC. Its protein product is CASSLDGGNFYEQYF. The full variable domain, its missing parts supplied by reference TRBV5-5 and TRBJ2-7, is DAGVTQSPTHLIKTRGQQVTLRCSPISGHKSVSWYQQVLGQGPQFIFQYYEKEERGRGNFPDRFSARQFPNYSSELNVNALLLGDSALYLCASSLDGGNFYEQYFGPGTRLTVT.

V is TRBV11-2 and J is TRBJ2-6; tentatively, D is TRBD2 (5 bases). The CDR3 spans 17 residues. Trimming left V 8 bases short and J 0 bases short, with 17 bases between. The germline V gene has CDR1 SGHAT and CDR2 FQNNGV. CDR3 sequence reads: CASAGGRIRSGANVLTF. The DNA for the CDR3 is TGTGCCAGCGCCGGAGGACGAATCCGCTCTGGGGCCAACGTCCTGACTTTC.

V usage is TRBV28 and J usage is TRBJ1-2; no definite D call. Germline-derived CDR1 and CDR2 are MDHEN and SYDVKM. The CDR3 runs to 12 residues. V lost 3 bases and J 4 bases, leaving 6 bases between the germline ends. The CDR3: CASSFYVYGYTF. The CDR3 DNA reads TGTGCCAGCAGTTTTTATGTCTATGGCTACACCTTC.

V usage is TRBV6-6 and J usage is TRBJ1-3, with 7 bases fitting TRBD1. From germline, CDR1 is MNHNY and CDR2 SVGAGI (reference sequence). The CDR3 is made up of 15 amino acids. J was trimmed by 0 bases and V by 6 bases; bases with no gene match: 5. CDR3 sequence: CASSQGTVSGNTIYF. The CDR3 DNA is TGTGCCAGCAGCCAAGGGACAGTCTCTGGAAACACCATATATTTT.

The chain has TRBV9 and TRBJ2-5, with a weak D call TRBD2 (6 bases). The CDR3 is 15 residues long. The V end was cut by 4 bases, the J end by 1 base, with 14 bases between. Germline-derived CDR1 and CDR2 are SGDLS and YYNGEE. CDR3 amino acids: CASSPGGGSQETQYF. DNA of the CDR3: TGTGCCAGCAGCCCCGGCGGAGGGAGCCAAGAGACCCAGTACTTC.

V gene TRBV4-3 combines with J gene TRBJ1-3; no reliable D call. This CDR3 comprises 17 residues. Germline lookup yields CDR1 LGHNA and CDR2 YSLEER. The V and J ends lost 0 bases and 0 bases respectively, with 12 bases between them. The CDR3 DNA reads TGCGCCAGCAGCCAAGACGCAGGCCGAATCTCTGGAAACACCATATATTTT. Translation: CASSQDAGRISGNTIYF.